This T cell receptor (beta chain) is from a study of blood T cell repertoires in COVID-19. About the study: Spain, Italy and the United States supplied samples that represented acute and convalescent COVID-19. T cells, B-cell-depleted T cells, or PBMCs supplied cDNA or gDNA.

In the original analysis: Nucleated cell counts were estimated from reference gene primer amplification. Libraries were prepared by immunoSEQ multiplex PCR; TCRdb keeps only in-frame clonotypes and omits some of them. Clone size and V and J calls were adopted from that table, with D and trimming inferred from the DNA. The table has about 230,000 clones, 70% to 90% seen once. J was trimmed by 6 bases and V by 8 bases; bases with no gene match: 9. The CDR3 is 13 residues long. The material sequenced was peripheral blood. The chain carries TRBV12-3 or TRBV12-4 and TRBJ2-7; 8 bases map to TRBD1. The receptor was isolated from a woman between 65 and 79 years old with active or convalescent COVID-19. The DNA of the CDR3 is TGTGCCAGCCTTAGTCAGGGGGCCGGCGAGCAGTACTTC. It encodes CASLSQGAGEQYF.